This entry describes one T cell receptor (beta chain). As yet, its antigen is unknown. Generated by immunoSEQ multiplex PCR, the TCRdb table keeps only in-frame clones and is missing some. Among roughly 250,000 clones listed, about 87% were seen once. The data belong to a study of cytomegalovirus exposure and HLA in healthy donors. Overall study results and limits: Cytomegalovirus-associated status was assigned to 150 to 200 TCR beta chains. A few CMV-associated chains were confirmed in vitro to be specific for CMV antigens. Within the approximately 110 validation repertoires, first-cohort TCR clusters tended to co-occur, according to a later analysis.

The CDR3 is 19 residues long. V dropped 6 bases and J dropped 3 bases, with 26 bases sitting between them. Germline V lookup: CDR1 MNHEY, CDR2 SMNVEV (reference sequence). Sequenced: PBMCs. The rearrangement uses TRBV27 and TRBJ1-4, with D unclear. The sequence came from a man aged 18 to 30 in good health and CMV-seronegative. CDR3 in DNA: TGTGCCAGCAGCTTCAGGTTACATCCACTCTCCACAGCTAATGAAAAACTGTTTTTT. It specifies CASSFRLHPLSTANEKLFF.